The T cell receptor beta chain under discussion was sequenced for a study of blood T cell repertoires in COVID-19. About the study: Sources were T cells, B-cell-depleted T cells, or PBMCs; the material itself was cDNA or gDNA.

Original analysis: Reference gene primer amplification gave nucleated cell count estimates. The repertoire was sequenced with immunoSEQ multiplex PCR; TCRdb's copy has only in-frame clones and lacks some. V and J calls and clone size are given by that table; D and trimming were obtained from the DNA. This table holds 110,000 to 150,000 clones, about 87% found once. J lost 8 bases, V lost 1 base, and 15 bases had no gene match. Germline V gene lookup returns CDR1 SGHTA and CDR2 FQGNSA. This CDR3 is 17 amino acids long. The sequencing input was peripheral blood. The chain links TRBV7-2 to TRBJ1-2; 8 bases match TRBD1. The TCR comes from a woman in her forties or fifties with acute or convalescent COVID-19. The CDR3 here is CASSLGLRQGLSWGYTF. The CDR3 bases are TGTGCCAGCAGCTTAGGACTTCGACAGGGGCTTTCTTGGGGCTACACCTTC.